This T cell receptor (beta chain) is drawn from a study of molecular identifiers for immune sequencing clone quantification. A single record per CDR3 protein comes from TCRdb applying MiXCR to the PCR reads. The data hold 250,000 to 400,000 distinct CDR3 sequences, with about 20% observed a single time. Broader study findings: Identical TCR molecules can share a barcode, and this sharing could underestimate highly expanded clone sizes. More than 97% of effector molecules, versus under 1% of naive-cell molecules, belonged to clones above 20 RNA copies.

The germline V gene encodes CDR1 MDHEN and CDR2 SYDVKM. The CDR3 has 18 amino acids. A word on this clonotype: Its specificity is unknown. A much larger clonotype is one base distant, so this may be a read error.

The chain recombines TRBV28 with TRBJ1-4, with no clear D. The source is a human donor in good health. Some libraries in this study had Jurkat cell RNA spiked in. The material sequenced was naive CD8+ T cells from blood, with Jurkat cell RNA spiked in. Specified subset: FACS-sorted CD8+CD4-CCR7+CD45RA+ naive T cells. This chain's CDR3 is CASGLPPQDGLGNEKLFF. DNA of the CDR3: TGTGCCAGCGGTTTACCTCCCCAGGACGGGCTGGGGAATGAAAAACTGTTTTTT. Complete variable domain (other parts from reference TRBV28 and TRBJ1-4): DVKVTQSSRYLVKRTGEKVFLECVQDMDHENMFWYRQDPGLGLRLIYFSYDVKMKEKGDIPEGYSVSREKKERFSLILESASTNQTSMYLCASGLPPQDGLGNEKLFFGSGTQLSVL.